This T cell receptor (beta chain) was identified during a study of shared clonotypes between healthy human individuals. The CDR3 is 17 amino acids. V lost 1 base and J lost 0; bases outside the gene matches: 6. Germline CDR1 is SGHTA and CDR2 is FQGNSA. Comments on this clone: The antigen remains undetermined.

Repertoires were generated with immunoSEQ multiplex PCR, while TCRdb's copy carries only in-frame clones and drops some. Here the sample spans 850,000 to 1,100,000 clones, approximately 80% being singletons. General study points: Some clonotypes were shared by all four sorted-subset donors, while others were not shared. The non-shared ones had lower generation probabilities than the shared ones. Sampling used blood alone; tissue repertoires probably differ. Naive subsets typically showed greater estimated richness than memory subsets.

The chain couples TRBV7-2 to TRBJ2-7, with 10 bases fitting TRBD1. The sequence was collected from a young man in good health. Some clones in this sample may be carry-over from other donors' samples. Material: memory CD4+ T cells from PBMCs. As to subset: CD45RA-negative fraction. The CDR3 DNA follows: TGTGCCAGCAGCTTAGTAAGGGGGACAGGGGACTCCTACGAGCAGTACTTC. Amino acid sequence: CASSLVRGTGDSYEQYF.